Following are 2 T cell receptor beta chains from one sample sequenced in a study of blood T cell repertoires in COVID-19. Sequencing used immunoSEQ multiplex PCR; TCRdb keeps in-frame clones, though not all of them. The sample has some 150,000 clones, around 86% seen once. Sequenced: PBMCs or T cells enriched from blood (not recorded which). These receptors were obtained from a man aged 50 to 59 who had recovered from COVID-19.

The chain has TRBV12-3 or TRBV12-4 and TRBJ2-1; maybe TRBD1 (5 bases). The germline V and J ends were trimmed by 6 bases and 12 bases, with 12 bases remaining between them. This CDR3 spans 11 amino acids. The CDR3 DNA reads TGTGCCAGCAGCTACCAGGGAATGCAGTTCTTC. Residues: CASSYQGMQFF.

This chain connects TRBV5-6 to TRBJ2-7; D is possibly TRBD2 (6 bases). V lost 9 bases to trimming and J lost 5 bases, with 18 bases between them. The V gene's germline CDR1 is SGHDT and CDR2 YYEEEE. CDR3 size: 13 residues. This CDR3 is CATSRLALDEQYF. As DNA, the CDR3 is TGTGCCACCTCTAGGCTAGCGCTGGACGAGCAGTACTTC.